This passage covers 9 T cell receptor beta chains from one sample sequenced in a study of naive and memory T cell subsets. Both TRBC1 and TRBC2 were covered by a beta constant-region primer of two equimolar oligonucleotides. TCRdb reprocessed the UMI-ligation and nested PCR reads via MiXCR and lists one record per CDR3 protein. The data show 140,000 to 150,000 distinct CDR3 sequences, over 15% seen once. The specimen was naive CD4+ T cells from blood. These receptors all stem from a human donor in good health.

This clonotype has only a few counts. The chain has TRBV30 and TRBJ2-1; D gene uncertain. From germline, CDR1 is GTSNPN and CDR2 SVGIG (reference sequence). Trimming removed 1 base at V and 0 bases at J, with 7 bases between. This CDR3 contains 14 residues. CDR3 sequence reads: CAWSAAVSYNEQFF. In nucleotides, the CDR3 is TGTGCCTGGAGTGCGGCGGTCTCCTACAATGAGCAGTTCTTC.

This clonotype was counted a few times. The V call is TRBV30, the J call TRBJ1-4, with TRBD1 matching over 7 bases. Per germline, CDR1 GTSNPN and CDR2 SVGIG (reference sequence). The CDR3 extends over 16 amino acids. Losses at the gene ends were 0 bases for V and 8 bases for J; bases not matched to a gene: 12. The CDR3 is CAWSVPSKGAREKLFF. CDR3 nucleotide sequence: TGTGCCTGGAGTGTACCTTCCAAGGGGGCGAGGGAAAAACTGTTTTTT.

The rearrangement links TRBV11-2 to TRBJ2-3; the D gene is possibly TRBD1 (6 bases). The CDR3 totals 17 residues. The germline gives CDR1 SGHAT, CDR2 FQNNGV. V was pared by 4 bases and J by 2 bases, with 19 bases between. CDR3 protein: CASSSGRGQTTTDTQYF. The CDR3 nucleotides read TGTGCCAGCAGCTCCGGCCGCGGACAGACAACCACAGATACGCAGTATTTT.

Only a few counts were recorded for this clonotype. The rearrangement links TRBV29-1 to TRBJ2-3; TRBD2 matches 9 bases. The germline V gene has CDR1 SQVTM and CDR2 ANQGSEA. CDR3 length equals 14 residues. The V and J ends lost 4 bases and 6 bases, in that order; junction bases with no gene match: 8. The CDR3 DNA sequence: TGCAGCGTTGGGACTAGCGTATCGCCCGATACGCAGTATTTT. As protein: CSVGTSVSPDTQYF.

This clonotype was found many times. V usage is TRBV6-5 and J usage is TRBJ1-1, with D perhaps TRBD1 (5 bases). The V end was cut by 4 bases, the J end by 0 bases, with 9 bases between. The CDR3 covers 14 residues. Germline-derived CDR1 and CDR2 are MNHEY and SVGAGI. This CDR3 reads CASSLKGMNTEAFF. CDR3 bases: TGTGCCAGCAGTTTGAAGGGGATGAACACTGAAGCTTTCTTT.

The chain combines TRBV20-1 with TRBJ2-7; D is perhaps TRBD2 (5 bases). The CDR3 is 15 amino acids. Germline values: CDR1 DFQATT, CDR2 SNEGSKA (reference sequence). The V end lost 4 bases, the J end lost 0 bases, and 16 bases lay between the germline ends. The CDR3 loop is CSATEDEGYSYEQYF. The CDR3 DNA reads as TGCAGTGCTACGGAGGATGAGGGATACTCCTACGAGCAGTACTTC.

The gene calls are TRBV10-3 and TRBJ1-1; D remains unclear. The V end was cut by 2 bases, the J end by 3 bases, with 4 bases between. The CDR3 contains 12 residues. Per germline, CDR1 ENHRY and CDR2 SYGVKD. CDR3 sequence reads: CAISERHTEAFF. As DNA, the CDR3 is TGTGCCATCAGTGAGCGCCACACTGAAGCTTTCTTT.

The V call is TRBV7-2, the J call TRBJ2-3; possibly TRBD2 for D (6 bases). V lost 5 bases to trimming and J lost 2 bases, with 11 bases between them. CDR1 is SGHTA and CDR2 is FQGNSA in the germline V gene. The CDR3 covers 14 residues. The CDR3 bases are TGTGCCAGCAGCCGAGGACTAACCACAGATACGCAGTATTTT. Protein sequence: CASSRGLTTDTQYF. The entire variable domain, with the rest obtained from reference TRBV7-2 and TRBJ2-3, is as follows: GAGVSQSPSNKVTEKGKDVELRCDPISGHTALYWYRQSLGQGLEFLIYFQGNSAPDKSGLPSDRFSAERTGGSVSTLTIQRTQQEDSAVYLCASSRGLTTDTQYFGPGTRLTVL.

This clonotype was counted many times. The chain couples TRBV12-3 or TRBV12-4 to TRBJ2-1; 12 positions match TRBD2. The V segment lost 6 bases and the J segment 6 bases; nucleotides outside the gene matches: 3. This CDR3 is 14 amino acids long. The DNA of the CDR3 is TGTGCCAGCAGCCCGGGACTAGCGGGCAATGAGCAGTTCTTC. This codes for CASSPGLAGNEQFF.